Each of the 17 T cell receptor beta chains below was sequenced from the same sample in a study of blood T cells in healthy people across ages. The authors ran a second PCR of 7 to 11 cycles using a sample-barcoded 5' primer and a J-beta primer mix. Each CDR3 protein gets one entry after TCRdb re-called the 5' RACE reads with MiXCR. The sample consists of about 1,500,000 distinct CDR3 sequences, roughly 45% of them appearing once. The sample comprised blood. The receptor source for this set is a woman aged 18-29 years in good health.

The chain has TRBV24-1 and TRBJ2-3, with 7 bases aligning to TRBD2. J lost 3 bases, V lost 4 bases, and 15 bases had no gene match. Germline CDR1 is KGHDR and CDR2 is SFDVKD. The CDR3 runs to 18 residues. The chain's CDR3 is CATSDPTTAPGGTDTQYF. Written as DNA, the CDR3 is TGTGCCACCAGTGACCCTACGACAGCCCCCGGGGGGACAGATACGCAGTATTTT.

V is TRBV5-1 and J is TRBJ1-1, with 8 bases that match TRBD1. CDR3 length: 16 residues. Germline V gene sequence: CDR1 SGHRS, CDR2 YFSETQ. The V segment lost 2 bases and the J segment 0 bases; nucleotides outside the gene matches: 6. The CDR3 loop is CASSLGQGLMNTEAFF. The CDR3 DNA is TGCGCCAGCAGCTTAGGACAGGGCCTCATGAACACTGAAGCTTTCTTT.

In the case of this clonotype: At one end, the junction sequence differs from germline, possibly due to a read error. The CDR3 coding sequence is TGTGCCCGCAGCTTTCAAGCTAGCGGGACTAGCACAGATACGCAGTATTTT. Amino acid sequence: CARSFQASGTSTDTQYF. J is TRBJ2-3 and V is TRBV7-6, with 9 bases matching TRBD2. The CDR3 loop spans 17 amino acids. Germline V gene lookup returns CDR1 SGHVS and CDR2 FNYEAQ.

This clonotype was counted only a few times. The chain links TRBV9 to TRBJ1-5; D unclear. CDR1 and CDR2 (germline): SGDLS, YYNGEE. The CDR3 length is 14 residues. With 0 bases removed from V and 2 bases from J, the gap between germline ends came to 6 bases. CDR3 loop: CASSVGVGNQPQHF. The CDR3, as DNA: TGTGCCAGCAGCGTAGGGGTTGGCAATCAGCCCCAGCATTTT.

The chain carries TRBV4-3 and TRBJ2-5; D might be TRBD1 (5 bases). The J call may not be correct, given that the DNA end is closer to TRBJ2-7. The CDR3 is made up of 12 amino acids. The germline CDR1 and CDR2 sequences are LGHNA and YSLEER. DNA for the CDR3: TGCGCCAGCAGCCAAATCACAGGCGAGCAGTACTTC. This sequence encodes CASSQITGEQYF.

The sample holds a few counts of this clonotype. This chain joins TRBV12-3 or TRBV12-4 and TRBJ2-1; TRBD1 matches 8 bases. After removal of 3 bases from V and 8 bases from J, the junction contained 9 bases not matched to a gene. This CDR3 is 15 amino acids long. As DNA, the CDR3 is TGTGCCAGCAGTTTGCAGGGGGCCCCGAGGTATGAGCAGTTCTTC. Protein: CASSLQGAPRYEQFF.

This chain connects TRBV9 to TRBJ1-1; D is unresolved. CDR3 length equals 13 residues. CDR1 is SGDLS, CDR2 YYNGEE, per germline. Trimming removed 0 bases at V and 5 bases at J, with 8 bases between. The CDR3 here is CASSVATGTEAFF. CDR3 nucleotide sequence: TGTGCCAGCAGCGTAGCTACGGGGACTGAAGCTTTCTTT.

This chain connects TRBV11-3 to TRBJ2-4; TRBD1 matches 10 bases. The better agreement between TRBJ2-7 and the DNA end casts doubt on the J call. The V gene's germline CDR1 is SGHNT and CDR2 YENEEA. The CDR3 is 18 residues long. CDR3 bases: TGTGCCAGCAGCCCCGGGACAGGGGACCTCTCTAGTGAGGACGAGCAGTACTTC. It specifies CASSPGTGDLSSEDEQYF.

This clonotype was detected once. The chain recombines TRBV27 with TRBJ2-7; 9 bases are shared with TRBD1. This CDR3 has 19 amino acids. Trimming removed 2 bases from V and 7 bases from J; junction bases left unmatched: 21. CDR1 and CDR2 (germline): MNHEY, SMNVEV (reference sequence). For the CDR3, the DNA is TGTGCCAGCAGTTTAATTGCTCCCGGGACAGGGACGCCTCTACGGGAGCAGTACTTC. Translation gives CASSLIAPGTGTPLREQYF.

The chain employs TRBV6-1 and TRBJ1-6; D is uncertain. Looked up from germline, CDR1 is MNHNS and CDR2 is SASEGT. CDR3 length: 17 residues. V gave up 4 bases and J gave up 5 bases, with 18 bases separating them. The CDR3 spells CASSVAYGFSNNSPLHF. In nucleotides, the CDR3 is TGTGCCAGCAGTGTTGCGTACGGATTTTCCAATAATTCACCCCTCCACTTT.

This clonotype has just a few counts. This rearrangement joins TRBV5-6 to TRBJ2-6; possibly TRBD2 for D (5 bases). V lost 3 bases and J lost 3, with 13 bases in between. The CDR3 is 16 residues long. Germline values: CDR1 SGHDT, CDR2 YYEEEE. The CDR3 coding sequence is TGTGCCAGCAGCTGGGGAGTTGCAGTTGGGGCCAACGTCCTGACTTTC. Its protein is CASSWGVAVGANVLTF.

The chain links TRBV6-8 to TRBJ2-7; the D is unclear. Looked up from germline, CDR1 is MNHGY and CDR2 is SAAAGT. Trimming pared 8 bases from V and 2 bases from J, leaving 16 bases between. This CDR3 is 14 amino acids long. The CDR3 bases are TGTGCCAGCTGTTGGGCGATTAGCCCCTACGAGCAGTACTTC. Protein: CASCWAISPYEQYF.

This chain connects TRBV6-5 to TRBJ2-7; tentatively, D is TRBD1 or TRBD2 (5 bases each). V was shortened by 4 bases and J by 0 bases, with 16 bases between the two germline ends. This CDR3 contains 16 residues. Germline assignment: CDR1 MNHEY and CDR2 SVGAGI. The CDR3 nucleotides read TGTGCCAGCAGTTCCCCGAGGGGCAGAAACTCCTACGAGCAGTACTTC. Its protein product is CASSSPRGRNSYEQYF.

In this sample, this clonotype turned up a few times. The chain links TRBV10-3 to TRBJ1-2; 8 positions match TRBD1. CDR1 and CDR2 from the germline V gene are ENHRY and SYGVKD. V dropped 2 bases and J dropped 4; count of bases not matched to a gene: 0. The CDR3 extends over 13 amino acids. DNA of the CDR3: TGTGCCATCAGTGAGGGGACAGGCTATGGCTACACCTTC. Its protein product is CAISEGTGYGYTF.

The rearrangement uses TRBV7-2 and TRBJ2-1; 9 bases agree with TRBD2. The CDR3 is made up of 15 amino acids. Germline CDR1 SGHTA, CDR2 FQGNSA. V was clipped by 1 base and J by 6 bases; unmatched bases: 4. In DNA form, the CDR3 reads TGTGCCAGCAGCTTAGTAGCTAGCGGGGTCAATGAGCAGTTCTTC. It is translated as CASSLVASGVNEQFF.

This clonotype appeared a single time. V is TRBV20-1 and J is TRBJ2-3, with 12 bases matching TRBD2. The ends lost 4 bases at V and 5 bases at J; junction bases unmatched: 16. Germline CDR1 and CDR2: DFQATT and SNEGSKA (reference sequence). This CDR3 comprises 18 residues. The CDR3 region has the DNA TGCAGTGCTACCAAACTAGCGGGGGGCCGGGCTGACGAAGATACGCAGTATTTT. This sequence encodes CSATKLAGGRADEDTQYF.

The genes are TRBV7-9 and TRBJ1-4, with D perhaps matching TRBD1 (5 bases). Trimming left V 6 bases short and J 6 bases short, with 14 bases between. Germline V CDR1 and CDR2: SEHNR, FQNEAQ (reference sequence). This CDR3 contains 14 residues. CDR3 amino acids: CASSFSGRYEKLFF. The CDR3 nucleotides are TGTGCCAGCAGTTTTTCGGGGCGGTATGAAAAACTGTTTTTT.